This passage covers 13 T cell receptor beta chains from one sample sequenced in a study of breast tumors, draining lymph nodes, adjacent tissues. One entry per CDR3 protein, called by TCRdb with MiXCR from the multiplex PCR reads. This table has 200,000 to 300,000 distinct CDR3 sequences, 30% appearing once. Breast cancer patients provided tissue from their axillary draining lymph nodes. The sample consisted of axillary lymph node tissue. The receptors here all came from a female donor with breast cancer. Some clones in this sample may be carry-over from other donors' samples.

The chain joins TRBV9 to TRBJ1-4, with no clear D. V gave up 0 bases and J gave up 2 bases, with 11 bases separating them. This CDR3 is 16 amino acids long. Germline V CDR1 and CDR2: SGDLS, YYNGEE. The CDR3, as DNA: TGTGCCAGCAGCGTAGGAAATAGCGGGACTAATGAAAAACTGTTTTTT. It yields the protein CASSVGNSGTNEKLFF.

This clonotype was seen only a few times. The CDR3 here is CASRSQHGAFF. Written as DNA, the CDR3 is TGTGCCAGCAGATCCCAGCACGGAGCTTTCTTT. The rearrangement links TRBV25-1 to TRBJ1-1; D gene uncertain. The CDR3 loop spans 11 amino acids. V lost 6 bases to trimming and J lost 10 bases, with 12 bases between them. Germline assignment: CDR1 MGHDK and CDR2 SYGVNS.

CDR3 coding DNA: TGCGCCAGCACTAAAGGACCAGTCTCAGAGACCCAGTACTTC. Residues: CASTKGPVSETQYF. The chain recombines TRBV5-1 with TRBJ2-5; unclear D gene. V was trimmed by 6 bases and J by 4 bases, leaving 16 bases between them. This CDR3 spans 14 amino acids. The germline V gene has CDR1 SGHRS and CDR2 YFSETQ.

This clonotype was picked up many times. J is TRBJ2-1 and V is TRBV24-1; D possibly uses TRBD1 or TRBD2 (5 bases each). The germline V and J ends were trimmed by 4 bases and 5 bases, with 17 bases remaining between them. The CDR3 sequence is 16 residues long. Germline CDR1 reads KGHDR; CDR2 reads SFDVKD. The CDR3 DNA reads as TGTGCCACCAGTGACCCCCGGACGGGGCGCCACAATGAGCAGTTCTTC. Its protein product is CATSDPRTGRHNEQFF.

This clonotype has ten or more counts. This chain joins TRBV2 and TRBJ2-1; 11 nucleotides align to TRBD2. The CDR3 is 14 amino acids. V trimming: 4 bases; J trimming: 8 bases; junction bases outside the gene matches: 4. The germline V gene has CDR1 SNHLY and CDR2 FYNNEI. The CDR3 is CASSVASGRHEQFF. DNA for the CDR3: TGTGCCAGCAGTGTTGCTAGCGGGAGGCATGAGCAGTTCTTC.

This clonotype came up many times. The chain has TRBV5-1 and TRBJ2-1; 7 nucleotides agree with TRBD1. The CDR3 loop spans 14 amino acids. The V segment lost 2 bases and the J segment 4 bases; nucleotides outside the gene matches: 3. CDR1 and CDR2 from the germline V gene are SGHRS and YFSETQ. The CDR3 spells CASSLQGQYNEQFF. CDR3 sequence (DNA): TGCGCCAGCAGCTTACAGGGACAGTACAATGAGCAGTTCTTC.

Ten or more counts support this clonotype. The chain has TRBV18 and TRBJ1-6; the match to TRBD1 covers 8 bases. Germline trimming cut 0 bases from V and 10 bases from J; bases unmatched to any gene: 5. This CDR3 contains 15 residues. Germline V gene sequence: CDR1 KGHSH, CDR2 LQKENI. DNA for the CDR3: TGTGCCAGCTCACCACCGGACAGGGACGGATCACCCCTCCACTTT. Its translation is CASSPPDRDGSPLHF.

The rearrangement joins TRBV7-9 to TRBJ2-6; a weak D match, TRBD2 (5 bases). This CDR3 contains 18 residues. Per the germline V gene, CDR1 is SEHNR and CDR2 is FQNEAQ (reference sequence). Trimming stripped 6 bases from V and 0 bases from J, with 18 bases between. CDR3 residues: CASSNKGSHYSGANVLTF. CDR3 coding DNA: TGTGCCAGCAGTAATAAAGGGAGCCATTACTCTGGGGCCAACGTCCTGACTTTC.

This rearrangement joins TRBV2 to TRBJ1-4; 7 bases line up with TRBD1. The CDR3 runs 15 residues. V lost 2 bases and J lost 5; bases outside the gene matches: 5. Per the germline V gene, CDR1 is SNHLY and CDR2 is FYNNEI. For the CDR3, the DNA is TGTGCCAGCAGTGAATGGGACAGATACAATGAAAAACTGTTTTTT. Translation gives CASSEWDRYNEKLFF.

The chain employs TRBV28 and TRBJ2-7, with 7 positions matching TRBD2. This CDR3 is 15 amino acids long. Germline CDR1 MDHEN, CDR2 SYDVKM. J was trimmed by 2 bases and V by 3 bases; bases with no gene match: 7. The CDR3 protein is CASSLGLAATYEQYF. The DNA for the CDR3 is TGTGCCAGCAGTTTGGGCCTAGCGGCAACCTACGAGCAGTACTTC.

Ten or more counts support this clonotype. The genes are TRBV5-1 and TRBJ2-1, with 11 bases matching TRBD2. V was pared by 2 bases and J by 7 bases, with 5 bases of the junction left unmatched. This CDR3 spans 15 amino acids. Looked up from germline, CDR1 is SGHRS and CDR2 is YFSETQ. The CDR3 protein is CASSLRLAGRNEQFF. The CDR3 nucleotides read TGCGCCAGCAGCTTACGACTAGCGGGACGTAATGAGCAGTTCTTC.

To note about this clonotype: Germline is not matched at one junction end, which may reflect a read error. J is TRBJ2-7 and V is TRBV30; TRBD2 might be the D (6 bases). The CDR3 totals 14 residues. CDR1 and CDR2 from the germline V gene are GTSNPN and SVGIG (reference sequence). DNA of the CDR3: TGTGCCTGGAGTCTCGGGAGTGGTTCCTACGGGCAGTACTTC. As protein: CAWSLGSGSYGQYF.

In its sample, this clonotype was seen many times. The rearrangement uses TRBV3-1 and TRBJ2-5; D uncertain. Trimming stripped 3 bases from V and 5 bases from J, with 7 bases between. The CDR3 is made up of 12 amino acids. CDR1 is LGHDT and CDR2 is YNNKEL in the germline V gene (reference sequence). DNA of the CDR3: TGTGCCAGCAGCCATAGGGCGGAGACCCAGTACTTC. Translation gives CASSHRAETQYF.